This T cell receptor beta chain was sequenced during a study of patients and donors after allogeneic stem cell transplantation. TCRdb re-analysed the RT-PCR reads in MiXCR, keeping a single row per CDR3 protein. The data hold around 70,000 distinct CDR3 sequences, with 26% observed a single time. V was cut by 0 bases and J by 2 bases, with 16 bases left in between. The CDR3 totals 16 residues. Germline assignment: CDR1 SQVTM and CDR2 ANQGSEA. The source material was blood, either unsorted or a sorted T cell fraction (not recorded which). The receptor's source is a human donor who was either an allogeneic HSCT recipient or a stem cell or donor lymphocyte infusion donor (not recorded which). It is not recorded whose cells these are; they may come from a transplant donor. J is TRBJ2-5 and V is TRBV29-1; D is tentatively TRBD1 or TRBD2 (5 bases each). The CDR3 coding sequence is TGCAGCGTTGAAGATGTCCGGGGCCGGGTACAAGAGACCCAGTACTTC. Translated: CSVEDVRGRVQETQYF.